These 10 T cell receptor beta chains originate from one sample sequenced in a study of blood T cell repertoires in COVID-19. Repertoires were generated with immunoSEQ multiplex PCR, while TCRdb's copy carries only in-frame clones and drops some. The sample has 85,000 to 100,000 clones; roughly 81% are singletons. The sequenced sample consisted of peripheral blood. The origin of the receptors is a man older than 75 with COVID-19, enrolled during active disease.

The rearrangement links TRBV6-5 to TRBJ1-6; TRBD1 matches at 11 bases. The V and J ends lost 5 bases and 10 bases, in that order; junction bases with no gene match: 7. Per the germline V gene, CDR1 is MNHEY and CDR2 is SVGAGI. This CDR3 spans 15 amino acids. The CDR3 loop is CASSRGQGAASPLHF. In DNA form, the CDR3 reads TGTGCCAGCAGTCGCGGACAGGGGGCAGCCTCACCCCTCCACTTT.

The J gene is TRBJ1-1, the V gene TRBV7-9; D is uncertain. Trimming left V 3 bases short and J 8 bases short, with 16 bases between. The CDR3 consists of 14 residues. The germline V gene encodes CDR1 SEHNR and CDR2 FQNEAQ (reference sequence). The CDR3: CASSLNMAVVEAFF. CDR3 DNA sequence: TGTGCCAGCAGCTTGAATATGGCGGTCGTCGAAGCTTTCTTT.

The rearrangement joins TRBV2 to TRBJ2-5, with D perhaps TRBD2 (6 bases). CDR1 and CDR2 from the germline V gene are SNHLY and FYNNEI. CDR3 length equals 16 residues. Trimming left V 7 bases short and J 1 base short, with 19 bases between. CDR3 loop: CASIPLGGSAQETQYF. CDR3 DNA: TGTGCCAGCATCCCCCTCGGAGGGTCCGCCCAAGAGACCCAGTACTTC. Full variable domain (missing parts from reference TRBV2 and TRBJ2-5): EPEVTQTPSHQVTQMGQEVILRCVPISNHLYFYWYRQILGQKVEFLVSFYNNEISEKSEIFDDQFSVERPDGSNFTLKIRSTKLEDSAMYFCASIPLGGSAQETQYFGPGTRLLVL.

V is TRBV9 and J is TRBJ2-2; D remains ambiguous. V lost 0 bases and J 6 bases, leaving 9 bases between the germline ends. CDR3 length: 14 residues. Germline V CDR1 and CDR2: SGDLS, YYNGEE. The CDR3: CASSVGVIPGELFF. The CDR3 nucleotides are TGTGCCAGCAGCGTAGGCGTGATCCCCGGGGAGCTGTTTTTT.

V is TRBV6-5 and J is TRBJ1-4; 7 positions agree with TRBD1. CDR3 size: 14 residues. J lost 10 bases, V lost 5 bases, and 10 bases had no gene match. Germline V CDR1 and CDR2: MNHEY, SVGAGI. In nucleotides, the CDR3 is TGTGCCAGCAGTCCGGGGACAGTTTCTGCAAAACTGTTTTTT. Its protein is CASSPGTVSAKLFF.

This clone has only a few counts. The V and J genes are TRBV10-3 and TRBJ1-2, with 11 bases aligning to TRBD1. In germline, CDR1 is ENHRY, CDR2 SYGVKD. The length of the CDR3 is 20 residues. Trimming took 5 bases from V and 0 from J; bases not matched to a gene: 17. The CDR3 region is CAISSQQSGTGGNPNYGYTF. The CDR3 DNA follows: TGTGCCATCAGTTCACAACAATCCGGGACAGGGGGTAACCCTAACTATGGCTACACCTTC.

The J gene is TRBJ1-5, the V gene TRBV28; 8 nucleotides align to TRBD1. The germline CDR1 and CDR2 sequences are MDHEN and SYDVKM. The CDR3 length is 16 residues. With 4 bases clipped from V and 4 bases from J, the junction kept 9 bases outside the gene matches. The CDR3 nucleotides are TGTGCCAGCAGTTCCTTGTGGACAGGGAAAAATCAGCCCCAGCATTTT. Translation: CASSSLWTGKNQPQHF.

This clone was picked up one time. CDR3 loop: CASSALGEVGYNEQFF. The CDR3 nucleotides read TGCGCCAGCAGTGCCTTGGGGGAGGTTGGCTACAATGAGCAGTTCTTC. The rearrangement links TRBV10-2 to TRBJ2-1; possibly TRBD2 for D (6 bases). The CDR3 loop spans 16 amino acids. Trimming cost V 4 bases and J 3 bases, with 16 bases left between them. The V gene's germline CDR1 is WSHSY and CDR2 SAAADI.

The genes are TRBV10-3 and TRBJ1-2; 8 nucleotides agree with TRBD1. This CDR3 has 14 residues. The germline V gene has CDR1 ENHRY and CDR2 SYGVKD. With V trimmed by 7 bases and J by 2 bases, 6 bases remained unmatched. CDR3 region: CAIMKTGANYGYTF. The DNA for the CDR3 is TGTGCCATCATGAAGACAGGGGCGAACTATGGCTACACCTTC.

The chain couples TRBV28 to TRBJ1-5, with D maybe TRBD1 (5 bases). The V and J ends lost 6 bases and 4 bases respectively, with 16 bases between them. There are 15 residues in the CDR3. Looked up from germline, CDR1 is MDHEN and CDR2 is SYDVKM. CDR3 DNA: TGTGCCAGCAGAAGCGACAGCTCAACAAATCAGCCCCAGCATTTT. Amino acids: CASRSDSSTNQPQHF.